One sample yielded the 13 T cell receptor beta chains listed below, sequenced in a study of blood T cell repertoires in COVID-19. Using immunoSEQ multiplex PCR, the repertoire was profiled, and TCRdb retains in-frame clones only, with some absent. The data show 200,000 to 300,000 clones, 80% to 90% seen once. The sequenced sample was peripheral blood. Receptor source: a woman in her thirties or forties with acute or convalescent COVID-19.

The chain uses TRBV25-1 and TRBJ2-5; possible D gene TRBD1, 6 bases. Between the trimmed V and J ends, which lost 6 bases and 1 base, there was a span of 15 bases. The CDR3 covers 15 residues. The V gene's germline CDR1 is MGHDK and CDR2 SYGVNS. CDR3 nucleotides: TGTGCCAGCAGGGGTGGGACACCGAGCCAAGAGACCCAGTACTTC. It translates to CASRGGTPSQETQYF.

The chain links TRBV3-1 (or the pseudogene TRBV3-2) to TRBJ1-6; 7 nucleotides match TRBD1. Germline V gene data show CDR1 as LGHDT and CDR2 as YNNKEL (reference sequence). This CDR3 has 14 amino acids. J gave up 10 bases and V 2 bases, and 5 bases lay outside the gene matches. The CDR3 bases are TGTGCCAGCAGCCAATCCGGGACAGTCTCACCCCTCCACTTT. Its protein product is CASSQSGTVSPLHF.

The chain employs TRBV4-2 and TRBJ1-2, with 9 bases aligning to TRBD1. This CDR3 has 17 residues. The V segment lost 6 bases and the J segment 6 bases; nucleotides outside the gene matches: 17. Looked up from germline, CDR1 is LGHNA and CDR2 is YNFKEQ. This chain's CDR3 is CASSRTTGTGFSDGYTF. The CDR3 region has the DNA TGTGCCAGCAGTCGTACCACCGGGACAGGGTTTTCGGATGGCTACACCTTC.

The chain recombines TRBV7-2 with TRBJ1-2, with 10 bases lining up with TRBD1. Germline CDR1 reads SGHTA; CDR2 reads FQGNSA. Unmatched junction bases numbered 10, after V lost 4 bases and J lost 8 bases. The CDR3 totals 15 residues. CDR3 in DNA: TGTGCCAGCAGCTCTTCCGGGACAGGGGTATTGGGCTACACCTTC. This translates into CASSSSGTGVLGYTF.

Written as DNA, the CDR3 is TGTGCCAGCTCACCTCCCAACGGGGTGAACACTGAAGCTTTCTTT. The encoded protein is CASSPPNGVNTEAFF. The V call is TRBV18, the J call TRBJ1-1; D gene uncertain. Germline-derived CDR1 and CDR2 are KGHSH and LQKENI. The CDR3 extends over 15 amino acids. The V end was cut by 3 bases, the J end by 0 bases, with 11 bases between.

The J gene is TRBJ1-5, the V gene TRBV24-1; 7 bases agree with TRBD1. There are 15 residues in the CDR3. J lost 4 bases, V lost 0 bases, and 2 bases had no gene match. Germline lookup yields CDR1 KGHDR and CDR2 SFDVKD. This chain's CDR3 is CATSDLRRGNQPQHF. CDR3 coding DNA: TGTGCCACCAGTGATTTGCGCAGGGGGAATCAGCCCCAGCATTTT.

V gene TRBV27 combines with J gene TRBJ2-2; 8 bases map to TRBD1. The CDR3 has 15 amino acids. The junction had 2 bases not matched to a gene; V was cut back by 5 bases and J by 0 bases. Germline V gene sequence: CDR1 MNHEY, CDR2 SMNVEV (reference sequence). This chain's CDR3 is CASSPGQANTGELFF. In DNA form, the CDR3 reads TGTGCCAGCAGTCCGGGACAGGCGAACACCGGGGAGCTGTTTTTT.

The chain uses TRBV19 and TRBJ1-5, with TRBD1 identical over 12 bases. CDR1 and CDR2 from the germline V gene are LNHDA and SQIVND (reference sequence). V was clipped by 6 bases and J by 6 bases; unmatched bases: 9. The CDR3 is 16 amino acids. CDR3 in amino acids: CASRPPGQGAGQPQHF. CDR3 DNA: TGTGCCAGTAGACCCCCGGGACAGGGGGCGGGTCAGCCCCAGCATTTT. Variable domain in full (rest from reference TRBV19 and TRBJ1-5): DGGITQSPKYLFRKEGQNVTLSCEQNLNHDAMYWYRQDPGQGLRLIYYSQIVNDFQKGDIAEGYSVSREKKESFPLTVTSAQKNPTAFYLCASRPPGQGAGQPQHFGDGTRLSIL.

This chain links TRBV6-4 with TRBJ2-2; TRBD2 aligns across 9 bases. The germline V gene has CDR1 MRHNA and CDR2 SNTAGT. With 2 bases clipped from V and 9 bases from J, the junction kept 10 bases outside the gene matches. The CDR3 extends over 16 amino acids. CDR3 nucleotide sequence: TGTGCCAGCAGTGACACCGGCGGGGGGGCATACCGGGAGCTGTTTTTT. Translation gives CASSDTGGGAYRELFF.

This clone was observed a single time. The gene calls are TRBV6-6 and TRBJ1-1; 10 bases are shared with TRBD1. Germline V lookup: CDR1 MNHNY, CDR2 SVGAGI (reference sequence). This CDR3 has 14 residues. Trimming cost V 7 bases and J 4 bases; bases outside gene matches: 6. The CDR3 nucleotides are TGTGCCAGCAAGGGGACAGGGGAAGGCACTGAAGCTTTCTTT. This codes for CASKGTGEGTEAFF.

This clone has only a few counts. The V gene is TRBV5-3, the J gene TRBJ2-7; 10 bases fit TRBD1. TRBV5-3 counts as an open reading frame of uncertain function. The CDR3 contains 15 residues. V trimming: 4 bases; J trimming: 2 bases; junction bases outside the gene matches: 6. In nucleotides, the CDR3 is TGTGCCAGAAGCCCAGGACAGGGGGAACCCTACGAGCAGTACGTC. It translates to CARSPGQGEPYEQYV.

The rearrangement joins TRBV13 to TRBJ2-7; D ambiguous. Trimming removed 1 base from V and 4 bases from J, with 5 bases in between. This CDR3 has 12 residues. CDR1 and CDR2 (germline): PRHDT, FYEKMQ (reference sequence). Written as DNA, the CDR3 is TGTGCCAGCAGCTTAGCCGGGTACGAGCAGTACGTC. Its protein product is CASSLAGYEQYV.

V is TRBV7-9 and J is TRBJ2-1; a weak D match, TRBD1 (5 bases). This CDR3 has 15 amino acids. Trimming shortened V by 1 base and J by 7 bases, and 14 bases separated the two germline ends. Germline V CDR1 and CDR2: SEHNR, FQNEAQ (reference sequence). In nucleotides, the CDR3 is TGTGCCAGCAGCTTAGATGGGGCTCGCCGAAATGAGCAGTTCTTC. Translating it yields CASSLDGARRNEQFF.